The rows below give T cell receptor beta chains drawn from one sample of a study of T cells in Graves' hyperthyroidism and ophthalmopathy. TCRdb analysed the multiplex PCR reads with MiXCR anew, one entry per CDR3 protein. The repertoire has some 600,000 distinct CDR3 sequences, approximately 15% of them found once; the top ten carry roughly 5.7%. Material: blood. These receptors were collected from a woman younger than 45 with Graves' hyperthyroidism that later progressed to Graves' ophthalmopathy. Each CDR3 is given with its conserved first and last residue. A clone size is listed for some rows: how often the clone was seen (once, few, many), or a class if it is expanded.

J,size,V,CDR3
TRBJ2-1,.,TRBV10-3,CAIRTSYNEQFF
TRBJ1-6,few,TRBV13,CASSFGTGVSYNSPLHF
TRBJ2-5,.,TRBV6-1,CASSERASGQETQYF
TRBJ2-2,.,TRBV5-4,CASSLAAGKTGELFF
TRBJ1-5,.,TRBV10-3,CAISESGQGPQPQHF
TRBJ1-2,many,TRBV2,CASRRDISDYGYTF
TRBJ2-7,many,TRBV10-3,CAITPERWEVSYEQYF
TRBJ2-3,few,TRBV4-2,CASSQAPLAGISDTQYF
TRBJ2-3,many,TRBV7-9,CASSLLGLATQYF
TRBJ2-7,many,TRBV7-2,CASSLNRGHGEQYF